The 20 T cell receptor beta chains given below trace back to one sample, sequenced in a study of OX40 agonist ivuxolimab in advanced cancers. Libraries were prepared by immunoSEQ multiplex PCR; TCRdb keeps only in-frame clonotypes and omits some of them. The sample consists of around 100,000 clones, 85% to 90% of them appearing once. The sample was CD4+ or CD8+ T cells sorted from blood, taken in a trial of the OX40 agonist ivuxolimab. Source of these receptors: an adult with an advanced solid tumor such as melanoma, head and neck, liver or kidney cancer.

The chain has TRBV29-1 and TRBJ2-2, with D unresolved. V lost 6 bases, J lost 0 bases, and 14 bases lay in between. CDR1 is SQVTM, CDR2 ANQGSEA, per germline. CDR3 size: 15 residues. In DNA form, the CDR3 reads TGCAGCGTCCCTGCCTCAGACGCGAACACCGGGGAGCTGTTTTTT. Translated: CSVPASDANTGELFF.

The rearrangement links TRBV5-6 to TRBJ2-1; TRBD1 aligns across 10 bases. Trimming at V came to 4 bases and at J to 4 bases, leaving 5 bases not matched to a gene. Germline CDR1 reads SGHDT; CDR2 reads YYEEEE. CDR3 size: 15 residues. CDR3 region: CASSVGQGFYNEQFF. CDR3 nucleotide sequence: TGTGCCAGCAGCGTGGGACAGGGGTTTTACAATGAGCAGTTCTTC.

The chain combines TRBV4-1 with TRBJ2-2; D is possibly TRBD1 or TRBD2 (6 bases each). Trimming stripped 3 bases from V and 1 base from J, with 15 bases between. From germline, CDR1 is MGHRA and CDR2 YSYEKL. This CDR3 contains 17 residues. The CDR3 region is CASSQGLRGRNTGELFF. CDR3 DNA sequence: TGCGCCAGCAGCCAGGGCCTCCGGGGGCGGAACACCGGGGAGCTGTTTTTT.

This clone is a singleton in its sample. The chain joins TRBV4-2 to TRBJ1-2, with TRBD1 as a possible D gene (6 bases). The CDR3 is 13 amino acids. Germline V gene lookup returns CDR1 LGHNA and CDR2 YNFKEQ. Trimming stripped 1 base from V and 11 bases from J, with 14 bases between. CDR3 DNA sequence: TGTGCCAGCAGCCAAGGGGGGGCTAGAGGTTACACCTTC. It translates to CASSQGGARGYTF.

The rearrangement links TRBV15 to TRBJ2-5; 7 bases fit TRBD1. Germline V gene data show CDR1 as LNHNV and CDR2 as YYDKDF (reference sequence). V dropped 3 bases and J dropped 1; count of bases not matched to a gene: 5. The CDR3 contains 15 residues. DNA of the CDR3: TGTGCCACCAGCAGGAACCGGGACAGCCAAGAGACCCAGTACTTC. Its translation: CATSRNRDSQETQYF.

This clone was detected a few times. The rearrangement joins TRBV7-2 to TRBJ2-2; 11 bases are a match to TRBD2. This CDR3 comprises 15 residues. V dropped 4 bases and J dropped 7; count of bases not matched to a gene: 5. The germline V gene encodes CDR1 SGHTA and CDR2 FQGNSA. The CDR3 protein is CASSSRLAGSGELFF. DNA for the CDR3: TGTGCCAGCAGCTCCCGACTAGCGGGGAGCGGGGAGCTGTTTTTT.

This clone was detected only once. This chain joins TRBV5-1 and TRBJ2-1; TRBD1 matches 7 bases. V dropped 0 bases and J dropped 8; count of bases not matched to a gene: 14. The CDR3 length is 17 residues. The germline CDR1 and CDR2 sequences are SGHRS and YFSETQ. CDR3 nucleotide sequence: TGCGCCAGCAGCTTGGGTGGTACAGGGGCAAGAGTGGATGAGCAGTTCTTC. Encoded protein: CASSLGGTGARVDEQFF.

This chain uses TRBV5-4 with TRBJ1-1; D is possibly TRBD1 (5 bases). CDR1 is SGHNT and CDR2 is YYREEE in the germline V gene (reference sequence). The V end lost 5 bases, the J end lost 1 base, and 12 bases lay between the germline ends. The CDR3 length is 14 residues. The CDR3: CASSYGTANTEAFF. DNA for the CDR3: TGTGCCAGCAGTTACGGGACGGCGAACACTGAAGCTTTCTTT.

The CDR3 here is CASSGTSVGEQYF. CDR3 nucleotides: TGTGCCAGCAGCGGGACTAGCGTGGGGGAGCAGTACTTC. The gene calls are TRBV7-2 and TRBJ2-7; 10 bases are shared with TRBD2. Germline trimming cut 5 bases from V and 7 bases from J; bases unmatched to any gene: 5. This CDR3 has 13 amino acids. Germline V gene data show CDR1 as SGHTA and CDR2 as FQGNSA. Together with reference TRBV7-2 and TRBJ2-7, the CDR3 gives the full variable domain: GAGVSQSPSNKVTEKGKDVELRCDPISGHTALYWYRQSLGQGLEFLIYFQGNSAPDKSGLPSDRFSAERTGGSVSTLTIQRTQQEDSAVYLCASSGTSVGEQYFGPGTRLTVT.

The V call is TRBV11-2, the J call TRBJ1-2; D is perhaps TRBD1 (5 bases). The CDR3 consists of 12 residues. The V end lost 5 bases, the J end lost 8 bases, and 12 bases lay between the germline ends. The germline gives CDR1 SGHAT, CDR2 FQNNGV. CDR3 region: CASSPGSRGYTF. The CDR3, as DNA: TGTGCCAGCAGCCCAGGGAGTCGGGGCTACACCTTC.

The chain employs TRBV7-9 and TRBJ1-4; D unresolved. Trimming left V 4 bases short and J 8 bases short, with 14 bases between. CDR1 is SEHNR and CDR2 is FQNEAQ in the germline V gene (reference sequence). CDR3 length: 14 residues. The CDR3 sequence is CASSWVAQEEKLFF. DNA for the CDR3: TGTGCCAGCAGCTGGGTTGCTCAGGAGGAAAAACTGTTTTTT.

The V gene is TRBV6-5, the J gene TRBJ1-2; D is ambiguous. From germline, CDR1 is MNHEY and CDR2 SVGAGI. V lost 4 bases and J 4 bases, leaving 7 bases between the germline ends. The CDR3 consists of 12 residues. This CDR3 reads CASSSRSYGYTF. The CDR3 DNA is TGTGCCAGCAGTTCCCGGAGCTATGGCTACACCTTC.

This clone was observed a few times. The chain links TRBV7-2 to TRBJ1-2; TRBD1 might be the D (6 bases). Germline values: CDR1 SGHTA, CDR2 FQGNSA. The V and J ends lost 0 bases and 5 bases respectively, with 13 bases between them. The CDR3 has 15 residues. This chain's CDR3 is CASSLAAGAPYGYTF. DNA of the CDR3: TGTGCCAGCAGCTTAGCCGCAGGGGCCCCATATGGCTACACCTTC.

The V gene is TRBV5-1, the J gene TRBJ2-3, with TRBD2 matching over 7 bases. CDR1 and CDR2 from the germline V gene are SGHRS and YFSETQ. CDR3 size: 17 residues. V lost 3 bases and J lost 6; bases outside the gene matches: 16. CDR3 in amino acids: CASSWSGGSDFGDTQYF. The CDR3, as DNA: TGCGCCAGCAGCTGGTCTGGCGGGAGTGATTTTGGGGATACGCAGTATTTT.

This rearrangement joins TRBV7-9 to TRBJ2-3; 8 bases are shared with TRBD1. Germline V lookup: CDR1 SEHNR, CDR2 FQNEAQ (reference sequence). V was clipped by 5 bases and J by 0 bases; unmatched bases: 7. The CDR3 has 16 residues. DNA of the CDR3: TGTGCCAGCAGCCCGAGGACAGGGTTTAGCACAGATACGCAGTATTTT. Amino acids: CASSPRTGFSTDTQYF.

This chain links TRBV23-1 with TRBJ1-5, with D uncertain. TRBV23-1 is flagged as an ORF with uncertain function. The CDR3 is 16 residues long. Trimming left V 4 bases short and J 5 bases short, with 18 bases between. CDR3 loop: CASSLPQVLHHQPQHF. The CDR3, as DNA: TGCGCCAGCAGTCTTCCCCAGGTACTCCATCATCAGCCCCAGCATTTT.

This clone was seen a single time. This chain joins TRBV13 and TRBJ1-2; TRBD1 might be the D (5 bases). From germline, CDR1 is PRHDT and CDR2 FYEKMQ (reference sequence). The CDR3 runs 15 residues. Trimming took 5 bases from V and 4 from J, leaving 17 bases between them. CDR3 nucleotide sequence: TGTGCCAGCAGCAAAGGGACGAGATTGACCTATGGCTACACCTTC. Protein sequence: CASSKGTRLTYGYTF.

This sequence joins TRBV6-1 and TRBJ2-7; D unresolved. The germline V gene has CDR1 MNHNS and CDR2 SASEGT. This CDR3 region has 14 residues. For the CDR3, the DNA is TGTGCTACCGGAAGGGCCGCTCTTTCCTACGAGCAGTACTTC. Amino acid sequence: CATGRAALSYEQYF.

The table lists this clone with a count of one. The J gene is TRBJ1-2, the V gene TRBV7-2, with D perhaps matching TRBD1 (6 bases). The V gene's germline CDR1 is SGHTA and CDR2 FQGNSA. This CDR3 is 13 amino acids long. V was shortened by 4 bases and J by 3 bases, with 9 bases between the two germline ends. The CDR3 bases are TGTGCCAGCAGCTCAACAGGGTACTATGGCTACACCTTC. Translation gives CASSSTGYYGYTF.

V is TRBV11-3 and J is TRBJ1-2, with a possible D match to TRBD1 (5 bases). This CDR3 spans 14 amino acids. Germline CDR1 reads SGHNT; CDR2 reads YENEEA. Trimming shortened V by 4 bases and J by 2 bases, and 11 bases separated the two germline ends. CDR3 DNA sequence: TGTGCCAGCAGCTCCGGGACGGCCAACTATGGCTACACCTTC. Translated: CASSSGTANYGYTF.